Detailed here is one TCR beta chain. Clones were read by immunoSEQ multiplex PCR, and TCRdb kept only the in-frame ones, dropping some. The sample contains 200,000 or so clones, roughly 91% of which appear only once. Trimming pared 10 bases from V and 6 bases from J, leaving 22 bases between. The germline gives CDR1 MDHEN, CDR2 SYDVKM. The CDR3 is 15 amino acids. This entry is derived from a study of T cell responses to AZD1222 COVID-19 vaccine. Sequenced here: peripheral blood, sampled on day 0 of AZD1222 vaccination. The chain is built from TRBV28 and TRBJ2-1; TRBD1 might be the D (5 bases). This clonotype was sampled from an adult in good health. The CDR3 protein is CATLSGSQGPNEQFF. The CDR3 DNA sequence: TGTGCCACCCTGTCTGGTTCGCAGGGTCCCAATGAGCAGTTCTTC.